These T cell receptor beta chains were read from a single sample in a study of response to subunit inactivated influenza vaccine. TCRdb ran MiXCR on the RT-PCR reads and lists one entry per CDR3 protein. The sample lists about 520,000 distinct CDR3 sequences, about 25% occurring once. Sequencing used CD4+ T cells sorted from PBMCs, obtained about 5 days after vaccination. Receptor source: a middle-aged man who received an inactivated influenza vaccine. CDR3s include the opening cysteine and the closing phenylalanine or tryptophan. Fields, in order: clone size, V gene, D gene, J gene, CDR3 length, CDR3 DNA, CDR3 protein. The D gene is left open where the match is weak. A clone size is listed for some rows: how often the clone was seen (once, few, many), or a class if it is expanded.

.	TRBV5-1	TRBD1	TRBJ2-7	14	TGCGCCAGCAGCCTGACAGGGGGTTTCTACGAGCAGTACTTC	CASSLTGGFYEQYF
many	TRBV5-1	.	TRBJ1-1	15	TGCGCCAGCAGCTTTTCGACAGGCGTGAACACTGAAGCTTTCTTT	CASSFSTGVNTEAFF
.	TRBV29-1	TRBD2	TRBJ2-1	14	TGCAGCGTTGCTTCGGGGGGGCTAGGTAATGAGCAGTTCTTC	CSVASGGLGNEQFF
.	TRBV7-2	.	TRBJ2-7	14	TGTGCCAGCAGCAAGGGGCCAGGGAGATACGAGCAGTACTTC	CASSKGPGRYEQYF
many	TRBV10-3	TRBD1	TRBJ2-7	14	TGTGCCACCTTTGATGAACAGGGGGCGGGCGAGCAGTACTTC	CATFDEQGAGEQYF
.	TRBV4-2	TRBD2	TRBJ2-2	14	TGTGCCAGCAGCCAACTAGCGGTGGGCGGGGAGCTGTTTTTT	CASSQLAVGGELFF
many	TRBV12-3/TRBV12-4	.	TRBJ2-1	16	TGTGCCAGCAGTCCCAGGCAGGGACCCTCAGACAATGAGCAGTTCTTC	CASSPRQGPSDNEQFF
.	TRBV5-1	TRBD2	TRBJ2-1	15	TGCGCCAGCAGCTTGGAGCCAGGGAGGGGCAATGAGCAGTTCTTC	CASSLEPGRGNEQFF
.	TRBV20-1	.	TRBJ2-7	14	TGCAGTGCTAGAGTCGCAGGGAGATCCGACGAGCAGTACTTC	CSARVAGRSDEQYF
.	TRBV3-1	.	TRBJ1-1	14	TGTGCCAGCAGCCAAGGACTCCAGGGGACTGAAGCTTTCTTT	CASSQGLQGTEAFF
few	TRBV24-1	TRBD1	TRBJ2-3	15	TGTGCCACCCTGGGCGCAGGGGGTGAAACAGATACGCAGTATTTT	CATLGAGGETDTQYF
.	TRBV20-1	TRBD2	TRBJ2-5	18	TGCAGTGCTAGAGATCTCCTAGCGGGGGTTGGGGGGCGAGAGACCCAGTACTTC	CSARDLLAGVGGRETQYF
.	TRBV4-1	TRBD1	TRBJ2-7	15	TGCGCCAGCAGCCAACCGGGACAGGGGGCCAACGAGCAGTACTTC	CASSQPGQGANEQYF
.	TRBV29-1	.	TRBJ2-1	13	TGCAGCGTGCAGGGTAACTCCTACAATGAGCAGTTCTTC	CSVQGNSYNEQFF
few	TRBV6-2/TRBV6-3	.	TRBJ1-5	16	TGTGCCAGCAGTCCCCGTAAGGGGCCTAGCAATCAGCCCCAGCATTTT	CASSPRKGPSNQPQHF
few	TRBV4-2	TRBD2	TRBJ2-5	17	TGTGCCAGCAGCCAAGTGTCCCGCCGCGGGGGAGAAGAGACCCAGTACTTC	CASSQVSRRGGEETQYF
few	TRBV20-1	TRBD1	TRBJ1-5	14	TGCAGTGCATTGAACAGGGGTGGCAATCAGCCCCAGCATTTT	CSALNRGGNQPQHF
.	TRBV7-2	TRBD1	TRBJ1-1	12	TGTGCCAGCAGCCGGACAGGTCTAGAAGCTTTCTTT	CASSRTGLEAFF
few	TRBV20-1	TRBD1	TRBJ2-1	14	TGCAGTGCAAAGGGACAGGTCTCCTACAATGAGCAGTTCTTC	CSAKGQVSYNEQFF
.	TRBV5-1	.	TRBJ2-7	14	TGCGCCAGCAGCTTGGACCCCGAATCCTACGAGCAGTACTTC	CASSLDPESYEQYF
few	TRBV12-3/TRBV12-4	.	TRBJ1-1	13	TGTGCCAGCAGTCGACAGGCGGGGGGTGAAGCTTTCTTT	CASSRQAGGEAFF
.	TRBV3-1	TRBD2	TRBJ2-1	15	TGTGCCAGCAGCCAAATAGCGGGGGGGCGGAGTGAGCAGTTCTTC	CASSQIAGGRSEQFF
.	TRBV28	.	TRBJ2-3	13	TGTGCCAGCAGTCGTCAGGGCCCTAATACGCAGTATTTT	CASSRQGPNTQYF
few	TRBV4-1	TRBD2	TRBJ2-5	15	TGCGCCAGCAGCCAAGAGGGAGGGCGGAAAGAGACCCAGTACTTC	CASSQEGGRKETQYF
few	TRBV12-3/TRBV12-4	TRBD2	TRBJ2-7	16	TGTGCCAGCAGTTTAAATAATAGAGGCGGGAGCTACGAGCAGTACTTC	CASSLNNRGGSYEQYF
few	TRBV28	TRBD1	TRBJ2-5	15	TGTGCCAGCAGTCCGACAGGGGTCCCCCAAGAGACCCAGTACTTC	CASSPTGVPQETQYF
.	TRBV5-6	TRBD2	TRBJ2-1	17	TGTGCCAGCAGACGCGGCGCTAGCGGGGCGACCTACAATGAGCAGTTCTTC	CASRRGASGATYNEQFF
.	TRBV7-2	.	TRBJ2-3	18	TGTGCCAGCAGCTTAGCGCCTAGGGCCACTTCGCGCACAGATACGCAGTATTTT	CASSLAPRATSRTDTQYF
few	TRBV20-1	.	TRBJ1-6	14	TGCAGTGCTAGAGATTTCAGTAATAATTCACCCCTCCACTTT	CSARDFSNNSPLHF
once	TRBV4-3	.	TRBJ2-3	17	TGCGCCAGCAGCCTAAAGGTATTCGCAGCGGAAACAGATACGCAGTATTTT	CASSLKVFAAETDTQYF
many	TRBV29-1	TRBD2	TRBJ2-1	13	TGCAGCGTCCGCCAGACTAGCATCCATGAGCAGTTCTTC	CSVRQTSIHEQFF
.	TRBV24-1	.	TRBJ2-5	19	TGTGTCACCAGTGATCCCCGACCCCACAGGGAGGGAGACCAAGAGACCCAGTACTTC	CVTSDPRPHREGDQETQYF
.	TRBV6-1	TRBD1	TRBJ2-7	14	TGTGCCAGCACTCGGACAGGGACGGGCTACGAGCAGTACTTC	CASTRTGTGYEQYF
many	TRBV5-1	.	TRBJ2-7	15	TGCGCCAGCAGCTTGGACGGACAGCTATCCTACGAGCAGTACTTC	CASSLDGQLSYEQYF
.	TRBV6-2/TRBV6-3	.	TRBJ2-7	14	TGTGCCAGCAGCCCATACGGGGGGCGGTACGAGCAGTACTTC	CASSPYGGRYEQYF
.	TRBV28	TRBD1	TRBJ1-1	14	TGTGCCAGCAGGCGACAGGGGGCTAGGGCTGAAGCTTTCTTT	CASRRQGARAEAFF
few	TRBV7-8	TRBD2	TRBJ2-5	14	TGTGCCAGTCCCGGGGAGGGTGCCTGGGAGACCCAGTACTTC	CASPGEGAWETQYF
few	TRBV12-3/TRBV12-4	.	TRBJ2-7	13	TGTGCCAGCAGTTTATGGGGTTCCTACGAGCAGTACTTC	CASSLWGSYEQYF
few	TRBV7-3	.	TRBJ2-5	13	TGTGCCAGCAGCTTAATGTTTGGGGAGACCCAGTACTTC	CASSLMFGETQYF
few	TRBV28	TRBD2	TRBJ2-5	14	TGTGCCAGCAGTTTGGGAGGGACCCAGGGGACCCAGTACTTC	CASSLGGTQGTQYF
.	TRBV7-2	.	TRBJ2-5	15	TGTGCCAGCAGCTTAGGAGGGATAGGGCAAGAGACCCAGTACTTC	CASSLGGIGQETQYF
.	TRBV5-1	.	TRBJ2-3	13	TGCGCCAGCAATATTTCTCCGACAGATACGCAGTATTTT	CASNISPTDTQYF
few	TRBV7-8	.	TRBJ1-2	13	TGTGCCAGCAGCCTAGTCGAAAACTATGGCTACACCTTC	CASSLVENYGYTF
few	TRBV4-1	.	TRBJ2-7	15	TGCGCCAGCAGCCAAGATCCGGTACGGAGCTCGGAGCAGTACTTC	CASSQDPVRSSEQYF
.	TRBV3-1	TRBD2	TRBJ2-5	14	TGTGCCAGCAGCGTCGGACTAGCGGACGGGGCCCAGTACTTC	CASSVGLADGAQYF
few	TRBV20-1	TRBD2	TRBJ2-3	15	TGCAGTGCCCACTCACGGGAGGGGTCCACAGATACGCAGTATTTT	CSAHSREGSTDTQYF
.	TRBV29-1	.	TRBJ1-2	14	TGCAGCGTTGCTTCGGCGGGAGCTAACTATGGCTACACCTTC	CSVASAGANYGYTF
.	TRBV25-1	TRBD1	TRBJ2-2	14	TGTGCCAGCAGGGAGACAGGGCACACCGGGGAGCTGTTTTTT	CASRETGHTGELFF
few	TRBV29-1	.	TRBJ2-3	12	TGCAGCGTTCAGGGCACCACAGATACGCAGTATTTT	CSVQGTTDTQYF
few	TRBV5-1	TRBD1	TRBJ2-7	16	TGCGCCAGCAGCTTGGGGACAGGGGGACCCGCCTACGAGCAGTACTTC	CASSLGTGGPAYEQYF
.	TRBV15	TRBD1	TRBJ1-2	15	TGTGCCACCAGCAGAGAGGACAGGGAAGGATATGGCTACACCTTC	CATSREDREGYGYTF
few	TRBV20-1	TRBD2	TRBJ2-3	15	TGCAGTGCTATACCCACTAGCGGGAGACCAGATACGCAGTATTTT	CSAIPTSGRPDTQYF
many	TRBV7-2	.	TRBJ2-1	17	TGTGCCAGCAGCTTAGCAGTAGGGCATAGCTCCTACAATGAGCAGTTCTTC	CASSLAVGHSSYNEQFF